Below are 20 T cell receptor beta chains sequenced from a single sample in a study of response to subunit inactivated influenza vaccine (dated by TCRdb to 2017 to 2018). Library generation was performed with RT-PCR. Sequencer: Illumina HiSeq 2500. TCRdb redid the processing of the public reads, applying fastp at Q25 and MiXCR, and retained in-frame beta chains. Rows with one shared CDR3 protein collapse into an entry with the most common genes and DNA. This sample is represented by approximately 170,000 distinct CDR3 sequences; about 15% of them were singletons. The ten most abundant clones make up 26% of the sample. The material sequenced was CD8+ T cells sorted from PBMCs, taken approximately 5 days after vaccination. These receptors originate from a man aged 45-60 years who received an inactivated influenza vaccine. Donor details come from another sample of the same person, matched by shared clones.

V is TRBV27 and J is TRBJ1-1, with TRBD1 identical over 9 bases. Trimming took 4 bases from V and 1 from J; bases not matched to a gene: 7. Germline CDR1 reads MNHEY; CDR2 reads SMNVEV (reference sequence). The CDR3 has 16 amino acids. Here the CDR3 reads CASSSSDRGTNTEAFF. In nucleotides, the CDR3 is TGTGCCAGCAGTTCCAGTGACAGGGGGACGAACACTGAAGCTTTCTTT.

A note on this clonotype: The junction shows a germline mismatch at one end, possibly a read error. The rearrangement uses TRBV7-7 and TRBJ2-1, with 9 bases lining up with TRBD2. The CDR3 loop spans 14 amino acids. In germline, CDR1 is SSHAT, CDR2 FNYEAQ (reference sequence). Here the CDR3 reads CASSLEVAGVPQFF. As DNA, the CDR3 is TGTGCTAGCAGCTTAGAAGTAGCGGGGGTACCGCAGTTCTTC.

In the case of this clonotype: One end of the junction is discordant with germline, which a read error may explain. This sequence joins TRBV5-1 and TRBJ2-1; 10 bases agree with TRBD1. Per the germline V gene, CDR1 is SGHRS and CDR2 is YFSETQ. This CDR3 region has 14 residues. The CDR3 DNA reads TGCGCCTGCAGCTTTGGACAGGGGGGCAATGAGCAGTTCTTC. It specifies CACSFGQGGNEQFF.

This clonotype has only a few counts. The rearrangement uses TRBV4-3 and TRBJ2-2; D may be TRBD2 (5 bases). With 1 base removed from V and 1 base from J, the gap between germline ends came to 13 bases. This CDR3 comprises 17 residues. Looked up from germline, CDR1 is LGHNA and CDR2 is YSLEER. CDR3 sequence (DNA): TGCGCCAGCAGCCAAGGTGTAAGGGAGCAGAACACCGGGGAGCTGTTTTTT. It codes for CASSQGVREQNTGELFF.

This clonotype was seen a handful of times. CDR3 DNA sequence: TGCAGCGTCGAGGGGGGCACTGAAGCTTTCTTT. This gives the protein CSVEGGTEAFF. V is TRBV29-1 and J is TRBJ1-1; a possible D gene is TRBD1 (6 bases). The germline V gene encodes CDR1 SQVTM and CDR2 ANQGSEA. Between the trimmed V and J ends, which lost 6 bases and 4 bases, there was a span of 9 bases. The CDR3 is made up of 11 amino acids.

There are a few counts of this clonotype. V gene TRBV20-1 combines with J gene TRBJ1-5; 9 bases are shared with TRBD1. Trimming at V came to 3 bases and at J to 1 base, leaving 10 bases not matched to a gene. The CDR3 sequence is 17 residues long. The germline CDR1 and CDR2 sequences are DFQATT and SNEGSKA (reference sequence). The CDR3 reads CSASAPTGTGSNQPQHF. The CDR3 bases are TGCAGTGCTAGTGCCCCCACCGGGACAGGGAGCAATCAGCCCCAGCATTTT.

This clonotype was seen at least ten times. J is TRBJ2-3 and V is TRBV4-1; D possibly corresponds to TRBD1 (6 bases). This CDR3 is built from 15 residues. V was shortened by 0 bases and J by 6 bases, with 13 bases between the two germline ends. Germline V gives CDR1 MGHRA, CDR2 YSYEKL. The CDR3 sequence is CASSQEAGDTDTQYF. The CDR3 nucleotides read TGCGCCAGCAGCCAAGAGGCAGGGGACACTGATACGCAGTATTTT.

This clonotype occurred a few times. The chain couples TRBV4-3 to TRBJ2-7; 7 bases are shared with TRBD1. Germline V gene data show CDR1 as LGHNA and CDR2 as YSLEER. The CDR3 is 16 amino acids. Trimming at V came to 1 base and at J to 3 bases, leaving 9 bases not matched to a gene. The CDR3 protein is CASSQVSSDRNYEQYF. The CDR3, as DNA: TGCGCCAGCAGCCAAGTTTCCTCGGACAGGAACTACGAGCAGTACTTC.

The gene calls are TRBV29-1 and TRBJ2-5; D ambiguous. The germline CDR1 and CDR2 sequences are SQVTM and ANQGSEA. Deletions cut 2 bases from V and 5 bases from J, with 12 bases between. This CDR3 has 13 residues. CDR3 sequence (DNA): TGCAGCGTTGAATTAGTAGGCTCTGAGACCCAGTACTTC. It specifies CSVELVGSETQYF.

This clonotype was counted between two and nine times. The gene calls are TRBV20-1 and TRBJ2-7; the match to TRBD1 covers 7 bases. The length of the CDR3 is 13 residues. Per germline, CDR1 DFQATT and CDR2 SNEGSKA (reference sequence). Unmatched junction bases numbered 7, after V lost 5 bases and J lost 3 bases. As DNA, the CDR3 is TGCAGTGCTCCCGGGGCAGGGGGCTACGAGCAGTACTTC. It yields the protein CSAPGAGGYEQYF.

The chain employs TRBV7-8 and TRBJ2-7; 11 nucleotides agree with TRBD2. This CDR3 region has 14 residues. Germline-derived CDR1 and CDR2 are SGHVS and FQNEAQ. V shed 5 bases and J 7 bases; nucleotides not matched to a gene: 7. The CDR3 DNA reads as TGTGCCAGCAGCCCTAGCGGGAGGTATTGGGAGCAGTACTTC. Translation gives CASSPSGRYWEQYF.

On this clonotype: At one end, the junction sequence differs from germline, possibly due to a read error. The rearrangement joins TRBV14 to TRBJ2-2; TRBD2 agrees at 8 bases. Germline CDR1 is SGHDN and CDR2 is FVKESK. CDR3 length: 17 residues. The CDR3 region has the DNA TGTGCCAGCAGCCAACGGTATTTAGCGGGGATCACCGGGGAGCTGTTTTTC. Protein sequence: CASSQRYLAGITGELFF.

This clonotype was picked up a small number of times. The J gene is TRBJ2-7, the V gene TRBV2; D perhaps matches TRBD1 (6 bases). Per the germline V gene, CDR1 is SNHLY and CDR2 is FYNNEI. The CDR3 consists of 14 residues. V dropped 5 bases and J dropped 2 bases, with 13 bases sitting between them. As DNA, the CDR3 is TGTGCCAGCAGTCCGACAGGACAGACCTACGAGCAGTACTTC. Protein sequence: CASSPTGQTYEQYF.

This clonotype was seen only a few times. The chain combines TRBV5-1 with TRBJ2-3; 9 bases match TRBD2. The CDR3 has 16 amino acids. V shed 4 bases, J shed 2 bases, and the junction held 8 bases outside the gene matches. Germline loops: CDR1 SGHRS, CDR2 YFSETQ. CDR3 nucleotides: TGCGCCAGCAGCCGCCAGGCGGGGGGGCTCACAGATACGCAGTATTTT. The encoded protein is CASSRQAGGLTDTQYF.

There are a few counts of this clonotype. The rearrangement uses TRBV10-3 and TRBJ2-1, with D perhaps matching TRBD1 or TRBD2 (5 bases each). V was clipped by 3 bases and J by 8 bases, with 29 bases between them. The germline CDR1 and CDR2 sequences are ENHRY and SYGVKD. The CDR3 length is 19 residues. CDR3 sequence: CAISDSVFIGTRGKDEQFF. In DNA, the CDR3 is TGTGCCATCAGTGATTCAGTGTTTATCGGGACCCGTGGAAAGGATGAGCAGTTCTTC.

There are a few counts of this clonotype. The rearrangement joins TRBV11-2 to TRBJ2-2, with TRBD2 matching 8 bases. Looked up from germline, CDR1 is SGHAT and CDR2 is FQNNGV. The V gene end was trimmed by 5 bases and the J gene end by 7 bases; junction bases not matched to a gene: 15. The CDR3 loop spans 17 amino acids. The CDR3 region is CASSASRGAGDNGELFF. CDR3 DNA: TGTGCCAGCAGCGCATCCCGGGGAGCGGGAGATAACGGGGAGCTGTTTTTT. The variable domain in full, completed from reference TRBV11-2 and TRBJ2-2, reads EAGVAQSPRYKIIEKRQSVAFWCNPISGHATLYWYQQILGQGPKLLIQFQNNGVVDDSQLPKDRFSAERLKGVDSTLKIQPAKLEDSAVYLCASSASRGAGDNGELFFGEGSRLTVL.

There are a few counts of this clonotype. V gene TRBV24-1 combines with J gene TRBJ1-2; no clear D gene. The CDR3 extends over 12 amino acids. Germline V lookup: CDR1 KGHDR, CDR2 SFDVKD. V gave up 1 base and J gave up 6 bases, with 5 bases separating them. The CDR3 DNA follows: TGTGCCACCAGTGATTTCTCAAATGGCTACACCTTC. It is translated as CATSDFSNGYTF.

The chain has TRBV15 and TRBJ2-1; 7 bases are a match to TRBD1. Unmatched junction bases numbered 1, after V lost 0 bases and J lost 2 bases. The germline CDR1 and CDR2 sequences are LNHNV and YYDKDF (reference sequence). The CDR3 covers 15 residues. The CDR3 region has the DNA TGTGCCACCAGCAGAGAGAGGGGGCCCTACAATGAGCAGTTCTTC. Its protein is CATSRERGPYNEQFF. Complete variable domain (other parts from reference TRBV15 and TRBJ2-1): DAMVIQNPRYQVTQFGKPVTLSCSQTLNHNVMYWYQQKSSQAPKLLFHYYDKDFNNEADTPDNFQSRRPNTSFCFLDIRSPGLGDTAMYLCATSRERGPYNEQFFGPGTRLTVL.

This chain's CDR3 is CASSLRDRGTQETQYF. CDR3 coding DNA: TGTGCCAGCAGCTTGAGGGACAGGGGAACCCAAGAGACCCAGTACTTC. The rearrangement joins TRBV7-9 to TRBJ2-5; 10 positions agree with TRBD1. The CDR3 spans 16 residues. Germline CDR1 reads SEHNR; CDR2 reads FQNEAQ (reference sequence). With 3 bases clipped from V and 1 base from J, the junction kept 5 bases outside the gene matches. The full variable domain, with the rest looked up from reference TRBV7-9 and TRBJ2-5, is DTGVSQNPRHKITKRGQNVTFRCDPISEHNRLYWYRQTLGQGPEFLTYFQNEAQLEKSRLLSDRFSAERPKGSFSTLEIQRTEQGDSAMYLCASSLRDRGTQETQYFGPGTRLLVL.

This clonotype was detected only a few times. The chain uses TRBV24-1 and TRBJ2-7; 8 bases map to TRBD1. J was trimmed by 6 bases and V by 9 bases; bases with no gene match: 3. This CDR3 spans 11 amino acids. Germline V gene sequence: CDR1 KGHDR, CDR2 SFDVKD. This CDR3 is CATGTGAEQYF. As DNA, the CDR3 is TGTGCCACCGGGACAGGCGCCGAGCAGTACTTC.